This TCR beta chain is from a study of blood T cells in healthy people across ages. Total RNA amounts of at least 5 micrograms were extracted per sample. A second PCR, run for about 7 to 11 cycles, used a sample-barcoded 5' primer plus a J-beta primer mix. TCRdb passed the 5' RACE reads through MiXCR, listing each CDR3 protein once. This table has around 970,000 distinct CDR3 sequences, 51% appearing once. Turning to this clonotype: Its target is not known.

General study findings and limits: A roughly linear fall in TCR beta diversity per million T cells was seen with increasing age. Diversity estimates drawn from one million T cells were deemed underestimates. Unsorted PBMCs blocked a conclusive comparison of naive and antigen-experienced cells.

This CDR3 region has 15 residues. Trimming left V 3 bases short and J 5 bases short, with 14 bases between. The specimen was blood. This sequence was found in a woman aged 55-75 years in good health. The chain links TRBV12-3 or TRBV12-4 to TRBJ2-4; D might be TRBD2 (5 bases). CDR3 in amino acids: CASSFFGGFQNIQYF. The DNA for the CDR3 is TGTGCCAGCAGTTTTTTCGGCGGGTTCCAAAACATTCAGTACTTC.